This note documents a single T cell receptor beta chain sequence. It was with a sample-barcoded 5' primer and a J-beta primer mix that a second PCR of about 7 to 12 cycles was run. TCRdb re-called the 5' RACE reads with MiXCR, one entry per CDR3 protein. This sample has about 1.4 million distinct CDR3 sequences, with approximately 59% found just once. The data stem from a study of blood T cells in healthy people across ages. The CDR3 extends over 15 amino acids. Germline CDR1 is SEHNR and CDR2 is FQNEAQ (reference sequence). V lost 6 bases, J lost 0 bases, and 3 bases stayed unmatched. The chain couples TRBV7-9 to TRBJ2-1, with TRBD2 matching 9 bases. This clonotype was obtained from a man aged 18 to 29 in good health. Sequenced material: blood. The CDR3 DNA sequence: TGTGCCAGCAGAATAGCGGGAGACTCCTACAATGAGCAGTTCTTC. Translating gives CASRIAGDSYNEQFF.